This T cell receptor beta chain was sequenced in a study of T cells after yellow fever vaccination. General study results and limits: Weaker in magnitude, the secondary response showed a faster peak on day 5 versus 15. The appearance of a small share of clonotypes in both CD4 and CD8 compartments was observed. Reappearance after the booster was seen for most primary-vaccination clones, at about 95% CD4 and around 90% CD8.

5'RACE template switching added a universal primer site and UMIs to TCR cDNA. TCRdb reprocessed the 5' RACE reads with MiXCR, giving one entry per CDR3 protein. The sample records 250,000 to 350,000 distinct CDR3 sequences, roughly 6.8% being singletons. A word on this clonotype: Antigen unknown.

The receptor comes from a man aged 18 to 30 who received the YFV17D yellow fever vaccine. The sequences come from PBMCs, collected about 49 days after the first yellow fever vaccination.

This CDR3 reads CASSSWSSYNEQFF. Written as DNA, the CDR3 is TGCGCCAGCAGCTCCTGGAGCTCCTACAATGAGCAGTTCTTC. The chain joins TRBV4-1 to TRBJ2-1; D is uncertain. The V gene's germline CDR1 is MGHRA and CDR2 YSYEKL. The CDR3 has 14 residues. Trimming stripped 5 bases from V and 0 bases from J, with 8 bases between.